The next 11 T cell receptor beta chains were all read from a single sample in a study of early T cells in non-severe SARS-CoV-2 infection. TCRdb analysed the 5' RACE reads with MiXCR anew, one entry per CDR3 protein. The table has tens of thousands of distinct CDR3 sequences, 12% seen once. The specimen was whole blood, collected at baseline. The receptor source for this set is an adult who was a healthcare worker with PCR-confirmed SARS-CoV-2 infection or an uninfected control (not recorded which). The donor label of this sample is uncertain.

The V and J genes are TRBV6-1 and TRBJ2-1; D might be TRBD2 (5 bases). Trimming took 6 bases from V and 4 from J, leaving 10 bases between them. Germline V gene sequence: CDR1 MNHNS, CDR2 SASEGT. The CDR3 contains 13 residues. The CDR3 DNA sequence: TGTGCCAGCAGAACGGGGTTTTACAATGAGCAGTTCTTC. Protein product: CASRTGFYNEQFF.

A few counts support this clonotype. The CDR3 region is CASSQEAQGAGEQFF. The CDR3 DNA is TGTGCCAGCAGCCAAGAAGCGCAGGGGGCTGGAGAGCAGTTCTTC. The genes are TRBV3-1 and TRBJ2-1; TRBD1 matches 8 bases. Germline loops: CDR1 LGHDT, CDR2 YNNKEL (reference sequence). J was trimmed by 10 bases and V by 0 bases; bases with no gene match: 8. The CDR3 totals 15 residues.

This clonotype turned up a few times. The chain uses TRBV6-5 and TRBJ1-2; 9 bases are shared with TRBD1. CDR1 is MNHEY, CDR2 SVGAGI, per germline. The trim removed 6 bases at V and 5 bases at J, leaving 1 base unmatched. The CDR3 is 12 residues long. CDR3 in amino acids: CASRGQGYGYTF. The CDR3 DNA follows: TGTGCCAGCAGGGGACAGGGTTATGGCTACACCTTC.

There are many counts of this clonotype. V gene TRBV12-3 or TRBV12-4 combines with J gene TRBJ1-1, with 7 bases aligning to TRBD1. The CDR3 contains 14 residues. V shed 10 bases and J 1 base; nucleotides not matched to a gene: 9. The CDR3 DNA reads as TGTGCCAACAGCAGGGGGTTGGGGAACACTGAAGCTTTCTTT. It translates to CANSRGLGNTEAFF.

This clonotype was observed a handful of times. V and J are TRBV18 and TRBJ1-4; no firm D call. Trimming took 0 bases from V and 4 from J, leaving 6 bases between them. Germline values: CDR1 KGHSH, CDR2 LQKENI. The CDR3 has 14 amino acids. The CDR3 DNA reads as TGTGCCAGCTCACCACCGTCCGTTAATGAAAAACTGTTTTTT. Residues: CASSPPSVNEKLFF.

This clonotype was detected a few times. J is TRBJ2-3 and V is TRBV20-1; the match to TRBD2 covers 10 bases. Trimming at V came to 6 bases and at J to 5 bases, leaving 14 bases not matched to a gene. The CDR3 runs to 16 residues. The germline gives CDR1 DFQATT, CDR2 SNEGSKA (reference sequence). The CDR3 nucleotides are TGCAGTGCGGCCGCGAGCAGCGGGGGGGCAGGAGATACGCAGTATTTT. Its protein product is CSAAASSGGAGDTQYF.

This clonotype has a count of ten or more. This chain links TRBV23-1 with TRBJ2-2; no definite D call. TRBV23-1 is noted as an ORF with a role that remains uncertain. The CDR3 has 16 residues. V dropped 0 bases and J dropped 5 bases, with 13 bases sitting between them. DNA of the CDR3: TGCGCCAGCAGTCAATCGATCCATCCCCAGACCGGGGAGCTGTTTTTT. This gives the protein CASSQSIHPQTGELFF.

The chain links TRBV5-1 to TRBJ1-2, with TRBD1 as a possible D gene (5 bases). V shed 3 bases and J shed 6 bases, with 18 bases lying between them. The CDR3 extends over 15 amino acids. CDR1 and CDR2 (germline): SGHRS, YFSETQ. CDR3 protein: CASSSADGRGHGYTF. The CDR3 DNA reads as TGCGCCAGCAGCTCCGCGGACGGCCGGGGCCATGGCTACACCTTC.

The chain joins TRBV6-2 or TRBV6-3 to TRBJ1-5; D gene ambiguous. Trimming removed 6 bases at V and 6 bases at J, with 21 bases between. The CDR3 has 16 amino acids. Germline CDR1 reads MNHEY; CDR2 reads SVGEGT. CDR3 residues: CASRSDRGDASQPQHF. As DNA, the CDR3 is TGTGCCAGCAGATCTGACCGGGGTGACGCGTCTCAGCCCCAGCATTTT.

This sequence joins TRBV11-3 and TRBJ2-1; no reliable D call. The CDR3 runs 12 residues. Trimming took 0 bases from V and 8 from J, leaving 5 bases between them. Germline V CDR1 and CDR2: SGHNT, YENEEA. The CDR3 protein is CASSLDNDEQFF. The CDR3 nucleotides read TGTGCCAGCAGCTTAGACAACGATGAGCAGTTCTTC.

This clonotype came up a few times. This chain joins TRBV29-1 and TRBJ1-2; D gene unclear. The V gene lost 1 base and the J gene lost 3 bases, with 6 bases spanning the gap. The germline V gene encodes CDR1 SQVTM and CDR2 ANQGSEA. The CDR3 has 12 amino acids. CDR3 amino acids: CSVEAVYYGYTF. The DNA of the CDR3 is TGCAGCGTTGAAGCCGTATACTATGGCTACACCTTC.